These 27 T cell receptor beta chains were sequenced from one sample in a study of blood T cell repertoires in COVID-19. The protocol was immunoSEQ multiplex PCR, while the TCRdb copy is restricted to in-frame clones and leaves out a portion. The sample lists around 700,000 clones, approximately 90% occurring once. Sequenced input: peripheral blood. The source is a woman younger than 35 with acute or convalescent COVID-19.

Only one count was recorded for this clone. As DNA, the CDR3 is TGTGCCAGCAGCCCGACCGGGACTAGCTCCTACGAGCAGTACTTC. Its translation is CASSPTGTSSYEQYF. V is TRBV6-6 and J is TRBJ2-7; 8 bases are a match to TRBD2. CDR1 and CDR2 from the germline V gene are MNHNY and SVGAGI (reference sequence). The junction had 7 bases not matched to a gene; V was cut back by 6 bases and J by 0 bases. CDR3 size: 15 residues.

This chain connects TRBV7-2 to TRBJ2-5, with TRBD2 identical over 9 bases. Germline lookup yields CDR1 SGHTA and CDR2 FQGNSA. This CDR3 contains 15 residues. J was trimmed by 5 bases and V by 1 base; bases with no gene match: 5. This CDR3 is CASSLESGGRETQYF. The CDR3 DNA is TGTGCCAGCAGCTTAGAAAGCGGGGGGAGGGAGACCCAGTACTTC.

The chain links TRBV10-3 to TRBJ1-1, with 10 bases fitting TRBD1. Per germline, CDR1 ENHRY and CDR2 SYGVKD. This CDR3 is 14 amino acids long. The V segment lost 5 bases and the J segment 3 bases; nucleotides outside the gene matches: 3. The CDR3 here is CAISTGTGDTEAFF. CDR3 in DNA: TGTGCCATCAGTACCGGGACAGGGGACACTGAAGCTTTCTTT.

The chain uses TRBV6-5 and TRBJ2-7, with D perhaps TRBD2 (5 bases). The V gene's germline CDR1 is MNHEY and CDR2 SVGAGI. This CDR3 spans 15 amino acids. V was cut by 6 bases and J by 1 base, with 16 bases left in between. DNA of the CDR3: TGTGCCAGCAGGAGGAGGATGGACGGATCCTACGAGCAGTACTTC. It specifies CASRRRMDGSYEQYF.

The rearrangement links TRBV25-1 to TRBJ2-7; D perhaps matches TRBD1 (5 bases). V was clipped by 7 bases and J by 0 bases, with 10 bases between them. Germline V gene lookup returns CDR1 MGHDK and CDR2 SYGVNS. The CDR3 is 13 residues long. The CDR3 protein is CASKGWGSYEQYF. CDR3 sequence (DNA): TGTGCCAGCAAGGGGTGGGGCTCCTACGAGCAGTACTTC.

The CDR3 is CASTSTLRSYNSPLHF. CDR3 DNA: TGTGCCAGCACCTCGACTCTACGCTCCTATAATTCACCCCTCCACTTT. The V and J genes are TRBV2 and TRBJ1-6; the D is unclear. The CDR3 covers 16 residues. Trimming cost V 7 bases and J 0 bases, with 13 bases left between them. The V gene's germline CDR1 is SNHLY and CDR2 FYNNEI.

This clone appeared once. This chain connects TRBV4-1 to TRBJ2-1, with a tentative D call TRBD2 (5 bases). The CDR3 runs to 17 residues. With 4 bases removed from V and 5 bases from J, the gap between germline ends came to 21 bases. Germline-derived CDR1 and CDR2 are MGHRA and YSYEKL. CDR3 DNA sequence: TGCGCCAGCAGCCCCAGCGTCTTTTACGGTAGCGACAATGAGCAGTTCTTC. This translates into CASSPSVFYGSDNEQFF.

In the case of this clone: Other DNA variants within this sample encode the same CDR3. This chain connects TRBV3-1 (or the pseudogene TRBV3-2) to TRBJ1-3; D gene unclear. This CDR3 region has 13 residues. V shed 0 bases and J shed 3 bases, with 3 bases lying between them. Germline CDR1 is LGHDT and CDR2 is YNNKEL (reference sequence). CDR3 sequence: CASSQDSGNTIYF. The DNA of the CDR3 is TGTGCCAGCAGCCAAGATAGTGGAAACACCATATATTTT.

The chain couples TRBV12-3 or TRBV12-4 to TRBJ1-1, with D tentatively TRBD1 (5 bases). V lost 7 bases and J 2 bases, leaving 11 bases between the germline ends. CDR3 length: 13 residues. The CDR3, as DNA: TGTGCCAGCACCCAGACAGTAAACACTGAAGCTTTCTTT. Its protein is CASTQTVNTEAFF.

CDR3: CASRPQVNTEAFF. The CDR3 DNA is TGTGCCAGCAGGCCACAAGTGAACACTGAAGCTTTCTTT. This sequence joins TRBV12-3 or TRBV12-4 and TRBJ1-1; D call uncertain. CDR3 size: 13 residues. V was trimmed by 6 bases and J by 0 bases, leaving 8 bases between them.

The chain combines TRBV5-1 with TRBJ2-2, with a tentative D call TRBD1 (5 bases). CDR3 length: 13 amino acids. The V end lost 0 bases, the J end lost 7 bases, and 7 bases lay between the germline ends. Germline values: CDR1 SGHRS, CDR2 YFSETQ. The CDR3 region is CASSLGQFGELFF. For the CDR3, the DNA is TGCGCCAGCAGCTTGGGACAGTTCGGGGAGCTGTTTTTT.

The CDR3, as DNA: TGTGCCAGCTCACCATACGGACAGGGCCACAATGAGCAGTTCTTC. Its protein is CASSPYGQGHNEQFF. The chain is built from TRBV18 and TRBJ2-1; 8 bases are shared with TRBD1. Per germline, CDR1 KGHSH and CDR2 LQKENI. Trimming took 2 bases from V and 5 from J; bases not matched to a gene: 5. This CDR3 comprises 15 residues.

The chain carries TRBV30 and TRBJ1-4; D is possibly TRBD1 (6 bases). Trimming shortened V by 2 bases and J by 8 bases, and 15 bases separated the two germline ends. From germline, CDR1 is GTSNPN and CDR2 SVGIG (reference sequence). The CDR3 covers 14 residues. In DNA form, the CDR3 reads TGTGCCTGGAGTCCCAGCGGGGGCAACGAAAAACTGTTTTTT. Its protein is CAWSPSGGNEKLFF.

The CDR3 DNA reads TGTGCCAGCAGCACCCCTCGGGACAGGGTAGAAAAACTGTTTTTT. Translated: CASSTPRDRVEKLFF. V and J are TRBV7-9 and TRBJ1-4; 9 bases match TRBD1. With V trimmed by 5 bases and J by 8 bases, 9 bases remained unmatched. This CDR3 region has 15 residues. The germline V gene encodes CDR1 SEHNR and CDR2 FQNEAQ (reference sequence).

This chain connects TRBV5-1 to TRBJ2-5, with D uncertain. Deletions cut 0 bases from V and 5 bases from J, with 11 bases between. Germline values: CDR1 SGHRS, CDR2 YFSETQ. The CDR3 loop spans 14 amino acids. The CDR3 region is CASSLGVGRETQYF. DNA for the CDR3: TGCGCCAGCAGCTTGGGGGTAGGCAGGGAGACCCAGTACTTC.

The rearrangement links TRBV12-5 to TRBJ1-5; 8 positions agree with TRBD1. The CDR3 is 16 residues long. V dropped 5 bases and J dropped 5; count of bases not matched to a gene: 11. Germline lookup yields CDR1 LGHNT and CDR2 FRNRAP. The CDR3 is CASGTPGGVGYQPQHF. CDR3 nucleotide sequence: TGTGCTAGTGGTACTCCAGGGGGCGTTGGGTATCAGCCCCAGCATTTT.

This chain's CDR3 is CASRPTAATNEKLFF. The CDR3, as DNA: TGTGCCAGCAGACCCACAGCCGCAACTAATGAAAAACTGTTTTTT. V is TRBV7-8 and J is TRBJ1-4; the D is unclear. V was pared by 6 bases and J by 0 bases, with 11 bases between. The CDR3 consists of 15 residues. The germline V gene encodes CDR1 SGHVS and CDR2 FQNEAQ.

The chain recombines TRBV19 with TRBJ2-7; D uncertain. Between the trimmed V and J ends, which lost 6 bases and 2 bases, there was a span of 17 bases. The CDR3 sequence is 15 residues long. Germline CDR1 is LNHDA and CDR2 is SQIVND (reference sequence). The CDR3 sequence is CASSPQNTNPYEQYF. CDR3 DNA sequence: TGTGCCAGTAGCCCACAAAACACTAACCCCTACGAGCAGTACTTC.

The chain links TRBV30 to TRBJ1-2, with a possible D match to TRBD1 (6 bases). V lost 1 base and J 2 bases, leaving 14 bases between the germline ends. Germline V lookup: CDR1 GTSNPN, CDR2 SVGIG (reference sequence). This CDR3 has 15 residues. The CDR3 sequence is CAWSDRTAPNYGYTF. The DNA of the CDR3 is TGTGCCTGGAGTGACCGGACAGCCCCCAACTATGGCTACACCTTC.

The chain's CDR3 is CATRRGGPYEQYF. The CDR3 coding sequence is TGTGCCACCCGACGTGGAGGGCCCTACGAGCAGTACTTC. The chain uses TRBV10-3 and TRBJ2-7; D is perhaps TRBD2 (6 bases). V lost 10 bases and J lost 2, with 15 bases in between. From germline, CDR1 is ENHRY and CDR2 SYGVKD. This CDR3 contains 13 residues.

The CDR3 coding sequence is TGCAGTGCTAGTTCCGGGACACCTTTCACTGAAGCTTTCTTT. Amino acids: CSASSGTPFTEAFF. The chain couples TRBV20-1 to TRBJ1-1, with a tentative D call TRBD1 (6 bases). The CDR3 extends over 14 amino acids. The germline gives CDR1 DFQATT, CDR2 SNEGSKA (reference sequence). V was trimmed by 3 bases and J by 4 bases, leaving 15 bases between them.

V usage is TRBV27 and J usage is TRBJ2-7, with 10 bases that match TRBD2. The CDR3 contains 15 residues. Germline V gene sequence: CDR1 MNHEY, CDR2 SMNVEV (reference sequence). V shed 6 bases and J 2 bases; nucleotides not matched to a gene: 7. The CDR3 DNA sequence: TGTGCCAGCAGCCTTTTAGCGGGGGGCGCCTACGAGCAGTACTTC. This encodes CASSLLAGGAYEQYF.

About this clone: At one end, the junction sequence differs from germline, possibly due to a read error. V and J are TRBV13 and TRBJ2-2; 13 bases agree with TRBD2. The CDR3 totals 16 residues. CDR1 PRHDT and CDR2 FYEKMQ come from the germline V gene (reference sequence). The CDR3: CASSLGLAGATGELFF. The CDR3 DNA is TGTGCCAGCAGCCTAGGACTAGCGGGAGCCACCGGGGAGCTGTTTTTT.

The chain couples TRBV19 to TRBJ1-5; no definite D call. Germline V gene lookup returns CDR1 LNHDA and CDR2 SQIVND (reference sequence). Trimming shortened V by 0 bases and J by 2 bases, and 14 bases separated the two germline ends. CDR3 length: 17 residues. The CDR3 region has the DNA TGTGCCAGTAGTATAGATGGCCACCCAAGTGGCAATCAGCCCCAGCATTTT. Residues: CASSIDGHPSGNQPQHF.

The chain is built from TRBV3-1 (or the pseudogene TRBV3-2) and TRBJ2-5, with 16 nucleotides matching TRBD2. Germline V gives CDR1 LGHDT, CDR2 YNNKEL (reference sequence). The CDR3 runs 17 residues. The ends lost 4 bases at V and 2 bases at J; junction bases unmatched: 4. The CDR3 DNA reads as TGTGCCAGCAGCCTTCCGGGACTAGCGGGGGGGCAAGAGACCCAGTACTTC. This gives the protein CASSLPGLAGGQETQYF.

The sample holds one count of this clone. This chain uses TRBV24-1 with TRBJ2-5; perhaps TRBD2 as D (5 bases). V lost 2 bases, J lost 7 bases, and 13 bases lay in between. The CDR3 has 14 residues. From germline, CDR1 is KGHDR and CDR2 SFDVKD. This CDR3 is CATSDSPWAGTQYF. The CDR3 nucleotides are TGTGCCACCAGTGATTCCCCATGGGCGGGGACCCAGTACTTC.

The genes are TRBV7-9 and TRBJ1-4; no clear D. The V end lost 1 base, the J end lost 4 bases, and 10 bases lay between the germline ends. The length of the CDR3 is 15 residues. Germline lookup yields CDR1 SEHNR and CDR2 FQNEAQ (reference sequence). The CDR3 loop is CASSLGETLNEKLFF. The CDR3 bases are TGTGCCAGCAGCTTAGGAGAAACTCTTAATGAAAAACTGTTTTTT.